This entry concerns a single T cell receptor (beta chain). The data belong to a study of blood T cell repertoires in COVID-19. This CDR3 is 15 amino acids long. The V gene lost 2 bases and the J gene lost 4 bases, with 12 bases spanning the gap. Germline V gene sequence: CDR1 MNHEY, CDR2 SMNVEV (reference sequence). Before being deemed recovered, Cohort 3 donors had two negative PCRs, clearance, or symptom resolution. In the source study's methods: Nucleated cell number was recorded as an estimate derived from reference gene primer amplification. TCRdb's copy holds only in-frame clones and misses some; the assay was immunoSEQ multiplex PCR. V and J calls and clone size are those listed in that table; D and trimming were worked out from the DNA. The table lists about 330,000 clones, 87% of them singletons.

The receptor comes from a woman aged 25 to 45 who had recovered from COVID-19. Sequences were obtained from PBMCs or T cells enriched from blood (not recorded which). This rearrangement joins TRBV27 to TRBJ2-1, with D perhaps TRBD2 (5 bases). CDR3 nucleotide sequence: TGTGCCAGCAGTTTAGAAGTAGGGAGTTACAATGAGCAGTTCTTC. Protein product: CASSLEVGSYNEQFF.